This T cell receptor (beta chain) was sequenced in a study of cytomegalovirus exposure and HLA in healthy donors. As regards this clone: Antigen unknown.

Use of 60 Vbeta and 13 Jbeta primers characterized the PCR. Using immunoSEQ multiplex PCR, the repertoire was profiled, and TCRdb retains in-frame clones only, with some absent. This repertoire shows around 67,000 clones, around 64% found once; its top ten account for approximately 3%. Findings and limits, study-wide: As was reported, the classifier diagnosed cytomegalovirus status with high specificity and sensitivity. HLA allele associations emerged for about 16,000 TCR beta sequences in a later analysis, at 0.05 false discovery rate. Cytomegalovirus-associated TCR beta chains were listed, numbering more than 150.

This clonotype was obtained from a woman aged 45-60 years in good health and CMV-seronegative. The sequenced material came from PBMCs.

CDR3 protein: CASISLGGGGFFGANVLTF. The CDR3 DNA is TGTGCCAGCATATCCTTGGGGGGGGGCGGTTTTTTTGGGGCCAACGTCCTGACTTTC. The chain combines TRBV7-9 with TRBJ2-6; a possible D gene is TRBD2 (7 bases). CDR3 length equals 19 residues. Germline V gene sequence: CDR1 SEHNR, CDR2 FQNEAQ (reference sequence). Between the trimmed V and J ends, which lost 7 bases and 3 bases, there was a span of 25 bases. Full variable domain (remainder filled in from reference TRBV7-9 and TRBJ2-6): DTGVSQNPRHKITKRGQNVTFRCDPISEHNRLYWYRQTLGQGPEFLTYFQNEAQLEKSRLLSDRFSAERPKGSFSTLEIQRTEQGDSAMYLCASISLGGGGFFGANVLTFGAGSRLTVL.